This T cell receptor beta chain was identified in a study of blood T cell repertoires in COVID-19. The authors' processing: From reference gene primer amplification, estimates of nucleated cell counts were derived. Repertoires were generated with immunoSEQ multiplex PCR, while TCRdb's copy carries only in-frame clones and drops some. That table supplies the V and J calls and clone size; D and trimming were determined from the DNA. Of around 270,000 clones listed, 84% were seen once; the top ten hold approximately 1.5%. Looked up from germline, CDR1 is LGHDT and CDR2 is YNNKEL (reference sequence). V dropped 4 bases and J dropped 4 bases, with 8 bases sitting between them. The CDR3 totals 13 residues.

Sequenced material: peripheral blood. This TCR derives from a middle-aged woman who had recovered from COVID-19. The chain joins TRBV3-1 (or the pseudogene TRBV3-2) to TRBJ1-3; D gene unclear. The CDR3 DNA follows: TGTGCCAGCAGCCCCTCACAGGGAAACACCATATATTTT. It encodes CASSPSQGNTIYF.